This TCR beta chain derives from a study of cytomegalovirus exposure and HLA in healthy donors. Study-level findings and limits: Under in vitro conditions, a few CMV-associated chains were confirmed as specific for CMV antigens.

The length of the CDR3 is 13 residues. CDR1 is SEHNR, CDR2 FQNEAQ, per germline (reference sequence). V lost 5 bases and J lost 9, with 17 bases in between. In the PCR, 60 Vbeta and 13 Jbeta primers were used. The protocol was immunoSEQ multiplex PCR, while the TCRdb copy is restricted to in-frame clones and leaves out a portion. The sample shows under 150,000 clones, 8.9% of them seen only once. There are a few counts of this clone. Its antigen is undetermined. Sequencing was carried out using PBMCs. This TCR was recovered from a woman aged 40 to 55 in good health and CMV-seropositive. The rearrangement links TRBV7-9 to TRBJ2-7, with D perhaps matching TRBD1 (6 bases). The CDR3 spells CASSPSGSRGQYF. The CDR3 coding sequence is TGTGCCAGCAGCCCCTCGGGGTCCAGGGGGCAGTACTTC.